A single sample is the source of the 16 T cell receptor beta chains below, sequenced in a study of OX40 agonist ivuxolimab in advanced cancers. Here immunoSEQ multiplex PCR was the method, and the copy in TCRdb shows in-frame clones only, minus some. The sample has tens of thousands of clones, 70% to 85% seen once. Sequenced material: CD4+ or CD8+ T cells sorted from blood, taken in a trial of the OX40 agonist ivuxolimab. These receptors originate from an adult with an advanced solid tumor such as melanoma, head and neck, liver or kidney cancer.

This clone has just a few counts. V usage is TRBV19 and J usage is TRBJ2-3; D remains unclear. The CDR3 is 12 amino acids. Trimming removed 5 bases at V and 4 bases at J, with 7 bases between. Germline CDR1 reads LNHDA; CDR2 reads SQIVND (reference sequence). CDR3 nucleotide sequence: TGTGCCAGTAGTCCCAAGGCAGATACGCAGTATTTT. Protein product: CASSPKADTQYF.

About this clone: The junction departs from the called germline gene at one end, perhaps through a read error. CDR3 DNA sequence: TGTGCTAGCAGCCGGGACAGAGGAAACACCATATATTTT. Amino acid sequence: CASSRDRGNTIYF. V usage is TRBV7-7 and J usage is TRBJ1-3; TRBD1 agrees at 7 bases. Germline loops: CDR1 SSHAT, CDR2 FNYEAQ (reference sequence). This CDR3 is 13 amino acids long.

V and J are TRBV30 and TRBJ1-6; D is ambiguous. The germline V gene has CDR1 GTSNPN and CDR2 SVGIG (reference sequence). The V and J ends lost 2 bases and 9 bases respectively, with 11 bases between them. The CDR3 has 13 residues. The CDR3 coding sequence is TGTGCCTGGAGTCCCGGCGGTGGTTCACCCCTCCACTTT. This gives the protein CAWSPGGGSPLHF.

The chain couples TRBV29-1 to TRBJ2-1, with 7 bases aligning to TRBD1. This CDR3 comprises 11 residues. The V segment lost 7 bases and the J segment 3 bases; nucleotides outside the gene matches: 0. Germline V gene data show CDR1 as SQVTM and CDR2 as ANQGSEA. CDR3 sequence (DNA): TGCAGCGCAGGGGGCTACAATGAGCAGTTCTTC. It specifies CSAGGYNEQFF.

This clone appeared a single time. J is TRBJ2-2 and V is TRBV18; TRBD2 aligns across 7 bases. V lost 0 bases and J lost 7; bases outside the gene matches: 11. CDR1 and CDR2 from the germline V gene are KGHSH and LQKENI. The CDR3 contains 17 residues. Here the CDR3 DNA reads TGTGCCAGCTCACCACCGGGGCCGGGAGGCGACAACGGGGAGCTGTTTTTT. Its protein product is CASSPPGPGGDNGELFF.

The rearrangement uses TRBV18 and TRBJ2-7, with 14 bases that match TRBD2. CDR1 is KGHSH, CDR2 LQKENI, per germline. CDR3 length: 15 amino acids. With V trimmed by 6 bases and J by 2 bases, 3 bases remained unmatched. CDR3 sequence reads: CASSRTSGRPYEQYF. Written as DNA, the CDR3 is TGTGCCAGCTCCCGGACTAGCGGGAGGCCCTACGAGCAGTACTTC.

The V call is TRBV7-8, the J call TRBJ2-5; possibly TRBD1 for D (5 bases). V lost 5 bases, J lost 5 bases, and 18 bases lay in between. The germline V gene has CDR1 SGHVS and CDR2 FQNEAQ. CDR3 length equals 15 residues. The chain's CDR3 is CASSVMGSSGETQYF. CDR3 coding DNA: TGTGCCAGCAGCGTCATGGGGTCATCAGGGGAGACCCAGTACTTC.

A single count supports this clone. V gene TRBV27 combines with J gene TRBJ2-3; TRBD1 might be the D (5 bases). The CDR3 extends over 12 amino acids. V was trimmed by 8 bases and J by 10 bases, leaving 16 bases between them. Germline assignment: CDR1 MNHEY and CDR2 SMNVEV (reference sequence). The CDR3 loop is CASGQGTGSQYF. As DNA, the CDR3 is TGTGCCAGCGGCCAGGGAACAGGATCGCAGTATTTT.

This clone was seen more than once but under ten times. V gene TRBV7-2 combines with J gene TRBJ1-1; perhaps TRBD1 as D (6 bases). The CDR3 runs to 14 residues. Germline CDR1 is SGHTA and CDR2 is FQGNSA. The V end was cut by 10 bases, the J end by 0 bases, with 15 bases between. DNA of the CDR3: TGTGCCACCAAACCCGGACAGCTGAACACTGAAGCTTTCTTT. Protein sequence: CATKPGQLNTEAFF.

The chain recombines TRBV6-4 with TRBJ1-5; 7 bases are a match to TRBD1. Trimming cost V 6 bases and J 6 bases; bases outside gene matches: 11. This CDR3 is built from 15 residues. Germline V gene lookup returns CDR1 MRHNA and CDR2 SNTAGT. CDR3: CASSPPRDRGQPQHF. As DNA, the CDR3 is TGTGCCAGCAGCCCCCCCCGGGACAGAGGTCAGCCCCAGCATTTT.

DNA of the CDR3: TGTGCCAGCTCACCACCAGGTCCGAGCTCTGGAAACACCATATATTTT. Its protein product is CASSPPGPSSGNTIYF. The chain recombines TRBV18 with TRBJ1-3; D is uncertain. This CDR3 is built from 16 residues. Per germline, CDR1 KGHSH and CDR2 LQKENI. The V end was cut by 0 bases, the J end by 0 bases, with 9 bases between.

The rearrangement joins TRBV6-1 to TRBJ2-1, with a weak D call TRBD1 (5 bases). CDR1 and CDR2 (germline): MNHNS, SASEGT. The CDR3 consists of 16 residues. Trimming removed 4 bases at V and 9 bases at J, with 22 bases between. The CDR3 bases are TGTGCCAGCAGTGGGGGCGTGGCGGAGCCTTCCCTTGAGCAGTTCTTC. Translation gives CASSGGVAEPSLEQFF.

The V call is TRBV4-2, the J call TRBJ2-7, with D perhaps matching TRBD2 (6 bases). Germline CDR1 and CDR2: LGHNA and YNFKEQ. The CDR3 has 15 residues. V lost 4 bases to trimming and J lost 1 base, with 14 bases between them. The CDR3 DNA follows: TGTGCCAGCAGCCGGCGGGGAGAAGGATCCTACGAGCAGTACTTC. It codes for CASSRRGEGSYEQYF.

Here the CDR3 reads CASSETGSPPKNEQFF. CDR3 bases: TGTGCCAGCAGTGAAACCGGGTCGCCCCCTAAGAATGAGCAGTTCTTC. The rearrangement uses TRBV6-1 and TRBJ2-1; D gene ambiguous. This CDR3 has 16 residues. Per the germline V gene, CDR1 is MNHNS and CDR2 is SASEGT. V gave up 2 bases and J gave up 7 bases, with 18 bases separating them.

This chain links TRBV6-5 with TRBJ2-3; 7 bases match TRBD1. CDR3 length: 15 residues. Trimming took 4 bases from V and 4 from J; bases not matched to a gene: 8. CDR1 is MNHEY and CDR2 is SVGAGI in the germline V gene. CDR3: CASSSPTGRADTQYF. CDR3 DNA: TGTGCCAGCAGTTCCCCGACAGGGCGGGCAGATACGCAGTATTTT.

The rearrangement joins TRBV25-1 to TRBJ1-4, with no clear D. The germline CDR1 and CDR2 sequences are MGHDK and SYGVNS. V lost 6 bases and J lost 7, with 6 bases in between. The length of the CDR3 is 11 residues. CDR3 loop: CASRAGEKLFF. Written as DNA, the CDR3 is TGTGCCAGCAGGGCGGGTGAAAAACTGTTTTTT.